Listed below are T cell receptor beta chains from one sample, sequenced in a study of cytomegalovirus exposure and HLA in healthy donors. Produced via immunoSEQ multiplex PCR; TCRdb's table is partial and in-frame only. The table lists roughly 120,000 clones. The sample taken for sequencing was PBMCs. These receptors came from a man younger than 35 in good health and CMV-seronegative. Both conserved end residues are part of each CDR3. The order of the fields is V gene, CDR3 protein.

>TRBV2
CASSWGRATQYF
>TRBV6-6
CASREGWDRGEAFF
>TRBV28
CASSLLAGDYEQYF
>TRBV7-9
CASSPGGSYEQYF
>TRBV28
CASSPSGGGNYGYTF
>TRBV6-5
CASSYSRGGGEKLFF
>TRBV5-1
CASSLGSGSNQPQHF
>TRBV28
CASSSDRGLGEKLFF
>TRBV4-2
CASSIEAGGIDTQYF
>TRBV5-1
CASRGLAVYNEQFF
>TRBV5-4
CASRSGQGAEQYF
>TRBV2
CATLKRTQYF
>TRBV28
CASSRPGTGFREQYF
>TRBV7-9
CASSKTSGGVYEQYF
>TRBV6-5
CVSSFSVLGGTRGYTF
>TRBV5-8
CASSLLSFGNTIYF
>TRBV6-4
CASSDSAGTGFYGYTF
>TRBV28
CASSPTWYEQYF
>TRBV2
CASRAGVDEQFF
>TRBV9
CASSVGGGLNTEAFF
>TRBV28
CASSSINYGYTF
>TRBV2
CAVRRAGGRAFF
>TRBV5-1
CASGRDRPHNSPLHF
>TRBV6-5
CASKEESTEAFF
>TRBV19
CASSTSGQGIYEQYF
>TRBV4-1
CASSPPGWDGYTF
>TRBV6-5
CASSTTGGSYNEQFF
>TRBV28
CASSWPDRSNYGYTF
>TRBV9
CASSVSRATGTYGYTF
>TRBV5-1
CASSLGTPSTDTQYF
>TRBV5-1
CASSLDGNRGTEAFF
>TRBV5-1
CASKSQGASADTQYF
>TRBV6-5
CASSPRLTYEQYF
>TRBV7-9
CASSSRTSGVTGETQYF
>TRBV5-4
CASSFRERAEAFF
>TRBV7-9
CASSLTDSNQPQHF
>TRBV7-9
CASIGQGAKGGYTF
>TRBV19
CASSYGLGTIGGEQYF
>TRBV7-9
CASSLGTGTTDTEAFF
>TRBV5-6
CASSLGATGAGYGYTF
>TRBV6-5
CASSWDRAGEKLFF
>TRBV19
CASSTTPTRVGQETQYF
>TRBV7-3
CASSLTKNSLISGANVLTF
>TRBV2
CACRPSLVAGELFF
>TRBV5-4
CASRLAGGNYEQYF
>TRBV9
CASSVGGRNEQFF
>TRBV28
CASSPPTGGYGYTF
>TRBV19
CASSILGISSGNEQFF
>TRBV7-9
CASRAAGETQYF
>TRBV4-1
CASSQLLTSGSYEQYF
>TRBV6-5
CASSYTGQGTEQYF
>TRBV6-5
CASSTGQGAYNEQFF
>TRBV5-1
CASSFNGPSGEAFF
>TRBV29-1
CSAARNTEAFF
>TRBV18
CASSPTGVNSPLHF
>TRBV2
CASSVLAGIGGNEQFF
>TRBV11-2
CASSLGQASSYEQYF
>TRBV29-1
CSALGGREGLTEAFF